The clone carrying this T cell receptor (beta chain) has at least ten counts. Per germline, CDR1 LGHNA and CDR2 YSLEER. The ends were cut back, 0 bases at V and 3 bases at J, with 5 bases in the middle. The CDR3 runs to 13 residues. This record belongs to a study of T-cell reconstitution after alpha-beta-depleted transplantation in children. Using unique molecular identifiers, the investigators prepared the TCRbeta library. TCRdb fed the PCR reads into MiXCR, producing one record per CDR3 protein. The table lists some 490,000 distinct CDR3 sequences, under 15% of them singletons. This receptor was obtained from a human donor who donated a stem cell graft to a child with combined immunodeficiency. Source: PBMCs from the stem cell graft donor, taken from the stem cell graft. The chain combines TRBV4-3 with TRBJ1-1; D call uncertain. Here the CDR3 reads CASSQDRDTEAFF. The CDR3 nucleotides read TGCGCCAGCAGCCAAGATAGGGACACTGAAGCTTTCTTT.